The 30 T cell receptor beta chains reported below all come from one sample, sequenced in a study of neurological immune-mediated disorders. A single record per CDR3 protein comes from TCRdb applying MiXCR to the 5' RACE reads. In the table there are around 50,000 distinct CDR3 sequences, under 4.5% of which are singletons. The sequencing input was PBMCs. All receptors derive from a woman aged 25-40 years with multiple sclerosis.

The chain employs TRBV7-6 and TRBJ2-7; D gene ambiguous. The CDR3 spans 13 residues. Germline V gives CDR1 SGHVS, CDR2 FNYEAQ. V lost 0 bases and J 3 bases, leaving 6 bases between the germline ends. CDR3 coding DNA: TGTGCCAGCAGCTTAGCGCACCTCTACGAGCAGTACTTC. Residues: CASSLAHLYEQYF.

At least ten counts were recorded for this clonotype. The chain uses TRBV5-1 and TRBJ1-1; TRBD1 matches at 7 bases. Trimming removed 7 bases from V and 4 bases from J; junction bases left unmatched: 7. This CDR3 has 13 amino acids. Germline values: CDR1 SGHRS, CDR2 YFSETQ. The CDR3 sequence: CASRSGGPTEAFF. The DNA for the CDR3 is TGCGCCAGCCGTTCAGGGGGTCCCACTGAAGCTTTCTTT.

This clonotype has ten or more counts. The chain uses TRBV20-1 and TRBJ2-1, with D possibly being TRBD1 (6 bases). The CDR3 has 16 residues. V was pared by 4 bases and J by 10 bases, with 26 bases between. Per the germline V gene, CDR1 is DFQATT and CDR2 is SNEGSKA (reference sequence). CDR3 region: CSANDLRREGEVEQFF. CDR3 nucleotides: TGCAGTGCTAACGACCTCCGACGTGAGGGGGAAGTGGAGCAGTTCTTC.

This clonotype was picked up many times. J is TRBJ2-5 and V is TRBV15; D remains ambiguous. The V gene lost 5 bases and the J gene lost 5 bases, with 9 bases spanning the gap. This CDR3 region has 12 residues. Germline assignment: CDR1 LNHNV and CDR2 YYDKDF (reference sequence). The CDR3 is CATSAGPETQYF. The CDR3 bases are TGTGCCACCAGCGCTGGACCTGAGACCCAGTACTTC.

This clonotype showed up many times. The V call is TRBV5-1, the J call TRBJ2-2; the D gene is possibly TRBD2 (6 bases). CDR3 size: 15 residues. The ends were cut back, 0 bases at V and 5 bases at J, with 11 bases in the middle. Germline V lookup: CDR1 SGHRS, CDR2 YFSETQ. CDR3 amino acids: CASSLDPGETGELFF. In DNA, the CDR3 is TGCGCCAGCAGCTTGGATCCGGGGGAGACCGGGGAGCTGTTTTTT.

This clonotype came up many times. This chain connects TRBV12-3 or TRBV12-4 to TRBJ2-1; a weak D match, TRBD2 (6 bases). This CDR3 is built from 11 residues. V dropped 7 bases and J dropped 9 bases, with 10 bases sitting between them. CDR3 in DNA: TGTGCCAGCACAATGGGGGGTGAGCAGTTCTTC. It codes for CASTMGGEQFF.

This clonotype was seen repeatedly, ten times or more. This chain links TRBV12-3 or TRBV12-4 with TRBJ1-2; 7 positions agree with TRBD1. With 6 bases clipped from V and 7 bases from J, the junction kept 8 bases outside the gene matches. The CDR3 is made up of 13 amino acids. CDR3 protein: CASSPTGSRGYTF. The CDR3 coding sequence is TGTGCCAGCAGCCCGACAGGGTCGCGTGGCTACACCTTC.

This clonotype was seen many times. The rearrangement joins TRBV28 to TRBJ1-3; possibly TRBD1 for D (6 bases). V was cut by 2 bases and J by 4 bases, with 12 bases left in between. Germline-derived CDR1 and CDR2 are MDHEN and SYDVKM. CDR3 length: 15 residues. In DNA form, the CDR3 reads TGTGCCAGCAGTTTAGGGGGACAAGTAGGAAACACCATATATTTT. As protein: CASSLGGQVGNTIYF. Based on the CDR3 plus reference TRBV28 and TRBJ1-3, the full variable domain is DVKVTQSSRYLVKRTGEKVFLECVQDMDHENMFWYRQDPGLGLRLIYFSYDVKMKEKGDIPEGYSVSREKKERFSLILESASTNQTSMYLCASSLGGQVGNTIYFGEGSWLTVV.

In this sample, this clonotype turned up many times. This chain connects TRBV6-2 or TRBV6-3 to TRBJ1-5; D not certain. V was clipped by 2 bases and J by 4 bases, with 9 bases between them. Germline CDR1 is MNHEY and CDR2 is SVGEGT. This CDR3 has 14 amino acids. CDR3 sequence reads: CASSYGGLNQPQHF. The CDR3 nucleotides are TGTGCCAGCAGTTACGGTGGCTTGAATCAGCCCCAGCATTTT.

This clonotype has at least ten counts. This rearrangement joins TRBV9 to TRBJ1-6; D is uncertain. Germline V CDR1 and CDR2: SGDLS, YYNGEE. V was cut by 0 bases and J by 0 bases, with 7 bases left in between. The CDR3 consists of 16 residues. CDR3 sequence: CASSVGGSSYNSPLHF. For the CDR3, the DNA is TGTGCCAGCAGCGTAGGTGGCAGCTCCTATAATTCACCCCTCCACTTT. Together with reference TRBV9 and TRBJ1-6, the CDR3 gives the full variable domain: DSGVTQTPKHLITATGQRVTLRCSPRSGDLSVYWYQQSLDQGLQFLIQYYNGEERAKGNILERFSAQQFPDLHSELNLSSLELGDSALYFCASSVGGSSYNSPLHFGNGTRLTVT.

This clonotype was counted at least ten times. The CDR3 sequence is CASSQVAHEQYF. For the CDR3, the DNA is TGTGCCAGCAGCCAAGTTGCCCACGAGCAGTACTTC. The V and J genes are TRBV3-1 and TRBJ2-7; D remains ambiguous. Germline loops: CDR1 LGHDT, CDR2 YNNKEL (reference sequence). With 1 base removed from V and 5 bases from J, the gap between germline ends came to 6 bases. The CDR3 has 12 amino acids.

At least ten counts were recorded for this clonotype. The chain is built from TRBV5-1 and TRBJ1-4, with 8 positions matching TRBD1. The CDR3 has 15 amino acids. Germline CDR1 SGHRS, CDR2 YFSETQ. Trimming cost V 4 bases and J 7 bases; bases outside gene matches: 9. CDR3 bases: TGCGCCAGCAGCGCTGCAGGGGGCCCTGCTGAAAAACTGTTTTTT. This sequence encodes CASSAAGGPAEKLFF.

At least ten counts were recorded for this clonotype. The chain joins TRBV10-3 to TRBJ1-2; D perhaps matches TRBD1 (5 bases). V lost 5 bases and J 2 bases, leaving 12 bases between the germline ends. Looked up from germline, CDR1 is ENHRY and CDR2 is SYGVKD. CDR3 length: 14 residues. CDR3 sequence (DNA): TGTGCCATCAGTCGATCGGGGGGGAACTATGGCTACACCTTC. As protein: CAISRSGGNYGYTF.

This clonotype was recorded a few times. The CDR3 protein is CSVKTLKLVAQHF. CDR3 nucleotide sequence: TGCAGCGTTAAGACACTAAAATTAGTGGCCCAGCATTTT. V is TRBV29-1 and J is TRBJ1-5; no firm D call. This CDR3 contains 13 residues. Germline V gives CDR1 SQVTM, CDR2 ANQGSEA. The V end was cut by 5 bases, the J end by 11 bases, with 19 bases between. Full variable domain (missing parts from reference TRBV29-1 and TRBJ1-5): SAVISQKPSRDICQRGTSLTIQCQVDSQVTMMFWYRQQPGQSLTLIATANQGSEATYESGFVIDKFPISRPNLTFSTLTVSNMSPEDSSIYLCSVKTLKLVAQHFGDGTRLSIL.

This clonotype was seen many times. V is TRBV20-1 and J is TRBJ2-3; tentatively, D is TRBD1 or TRBD2 (5 bases each). The CDR3 runs 20 residues. The germline gives CDR1 DFQATT, CDR2 SNEGSKA (reference sequence). V shed 1 base and J shed 1 base, with 27 bases lying between them. The CDR3 DNA sequence: TGCAGTGCTAGAGGGAGTAGGGGAGCGAGAGATTCGGCTGGCACAGATACGCAGTATTTT. This sequence encodes CSARGSRGARDSAGTDTQYF.

The genes are TRBV28 and TRBJ1-2; D is unresolved. V was trimmed by 7 bases and J by 5 bases, leaving 14 bases between them. There are 13 residues in the CDR3. The germline gives CDR1 MDHEN, CDR2 SYDVKM. CDR3 loop: CASTSAGVYGYTF. The CDR3 nucleotides are TGTGCCAGCACCTCCGCGGGTGTATATGGCTACACCTTC.

This clonotype has a count of ten or more. The CDR3 protein is CATSDPVPYNEQFF. The DNA of the CDR3 is TGTGCCACCAGTGACCCGGTACCGTACAATGAGCAGTTCTTC. The chain recombines TRBV24-1 with TRBJ2-1; D gene unclear. The CDR3 is 14 residues long. Germline lookup yields CDR1 KGHDR and CDR2 SFDVKD. Between the trimmed V and J ends, which lost 4 bases and 4 bases, there was a span of 10 bases.

This clonotype was observed many times. The CDR3 sequence is CASRANYGEAYGYTF. In nucleotides, the CDR3 is TGTGCCAGCAGGGCTAATTACGGGGAGGCCTATGGCTACACCTTC. The J gene is TRBJ1-2, the V gene TRBV6-5; D gene uncertain. Trimming shortened V by 6 bases and J by 4 bases, and 18 bases separated the two germline ends. Germline assignment: CDR1 MNHEY and CDR2 SVGAGI. The CDR3 length is 15 residues.

This clonotype was recorded a few times. The CDR3 coding sequence is TGCGCCAGCAGCCGAGGCGGAGGGGGCAGGGCTCTCGACTACACCTTC. Translating it yields CASSRGGGGRALDYTF. V usage is TRBV4-1 and J usage is TRBJ1-2; 7 positions agree with TRBD1. Germline CDR1 MGHRA, CDR2 YSYEKL. Unmatched junction bases numbered 18, after V lost 4 bases and J lost 10 bases. The CDR3 has 16 residues.

This clonotype has ten or more counts. V usage is TRBV6-5 and J usage is TRBJ2-1; TRBD2 matches at 8 bases. Germline CDR1 and CDR2: MNHEY and SVGAGI. The J segment lost 6 bases and the V segment lost 0 bases, leaving 7 bases of the junction unmatched. There are 16 residues in the CDR3. Here the CDR3 reads CASSYSFAGGINEQFF. Here the CDR3 DNA reads TGTGCCAGCAGTTACTCTTTTGCGGGAGGAATCAATGAGCAGTTCTTC.

This clonotype was seen ten or more times. The chain has TRBV27 and TRBJ2-7; D remains unclear. The length of the CDR3 is 14 residues. V gave up 5 bases and J gave up 3 bases, with 14 bases separating them. Germline V gene lookup returns CDR1 MNHEY and CDR2 SMNVEV (reference sequence). CDR3 sequence reads: CASSPAGAFYEQYF. The CDR3 coding sequence is TGTGCCAGCAGTCCCGCCGGAGCCTTCTACGAGCAGTACTTC.

The J gene is TRBJ2-5, the V gene TRBV4-2; 13 positions match TRBD2. Germline V lookup: CDR1 LGHNA, CDR2 YNFKEQ. The CDR3 has 14 residues. After removal of 10 bases from V and 2 bases from J, the junction contained 4 bases not matched to a gene. This chain's CDR3 is CATGTSGIQETQYF. CDR3 bases: TGTGCCACAGGGACTAGCGGGATACAAGAGACCCAGTACTTC.

This clonotype was found a few times. The rearrangement joins TRBV5-1 to TRBJ2-2, with D maybe TRBD2 (5 bases). CDR1 and CDR2 (germline): SGHRS, YFSETQ. Trimming left V 4 bases short and J 1 base short, with 11 bases between. The CDR3 runs 15 residues. CDR3 protein: CASSPRTENTGELFF. In DNA form, the CDR3 reads TGCGCCAGCAGCCCAAGGACTGAGAACACCGGGGAGCTGTTTTTT. Based on the CDR3 plus reference TRBV5-1 and TRBJ2-2, the full variable domain is KAGVTQTPRYLIKTRGQQVTLSCSPISGHRSVSWYQQTPGQGLQFLFEYFSETQRNKGNFPGRFSGRQFSNSRSEMNVSTLELGDSALYLCASSPRTENTGELFFGEGSRLTVL.

With respect to this clonotype: A read error is possible here, since a much larger clone lies one base away. The chain couples TRBV20-1 to TRBJ1-5; a possible D gene is TRBD1 (6 bases). This CDR3 is 14 amino acids long. Germline V gene sequence: CDR1 DFQATT, CDR2 SNEGSKA (reference sequence). CDR3 sequence: CSARGGTTNQPKHF. Written as DNA, the CDR3 is TGCAGTGCTAGAGGGGGGACAACGAATCAGCCCAAGCATTTT.

This clonotype was seen many times. The chain has TRBV3-1 and TRBJ1-4; D call uncertain. The CDR3 runs to 15 residues. V lost 4 bases and J lost 8, with 17 bases in between. Germline V gene sequence: CDR1 LGHDT, CDR2 YNNKEL (reference sequence). This CDR3 reads CASSPRGSLREKLFF. CDR3 coding DNA: TGTGCCAGCAGCCCCCGCGGCAGCCTACGGGAAAAACTGTTTTTT.

This clonotype has at least ten counts. V is TRBV5-1 and J is TRBJ2-6; possible D gene TRBD2, 7 bases. V lost 0 bases to trimming and J lost 4 bases, with 20 bases between them. There are 19 residues in the CDR3. The germline V gene has CDR1 SGHRS and CDR2 YFSETQ. CDR3 residues: CASSLAGGGLGQGANVLTF. CDR3 DNA: TGCGCCAGCAGCTTGGCCGGCGGGGGCCTGGGGCAAGGGGCCAACGTCCTGACTTTC.

With regard to this clonotype: The junction and the germline gene differ at one end; a read error may be behind it. The rearrangement links TRBV28 to TRBJ1-5; no definite D call. CDR3 length equals 14 residues. Germline V gene sequence: CDR1 MDHEN, CDR2 SYDVKM. CDR3 loop: CASSQRVSNQPQNF. The CDR3 nucleotides are TGTGCCAGCAGTCAGAGGGTTAGCAATCAGCCCCAGAATTTT.

This clonotype has only a few counts. The CDR3 sequence: CASSLEPGTNQPQHF. The CDR3 nucleotides read TGCGCCAGCAGCTTGGAACCGGGGACCAATCAGCCCCAGCATTTT. The chain employs TRBV5-1 and TRBJ1-5; D is perhaps TRBD1 (5 bases). The length of the CDR3 is 15 residues. The germline gives CDR1 SGHRS, CDR2 YFSETQ. V lost 0 bases to trimming and J lost 3 bases, with 10 bases between them.

By sample share, this clonotype is medium-sized. This chain connects TRBV7-3 to TRBJ1-1; no reliable D call. V gave up 5 bases and J gave up 4 bases, with 17 bases separating them. Germline V gene lookup returns CDR1 SGHTA and CDR2 FQGTGA. The CDR3 consists of 15 residues. The chain's CDR3 is CASSRGGSGRTEAFF. The CDR3 bases are TGTGCCAGCAGCCGTGGAGGTAGCGGGCGCACTGAAGCTTTCTTT.

This clonotype was picked up many times. The CDR3 nucleotides read TGCGCCAGCAGCCCCCCAGGAAACTACGAGCAGTACTTC. Amino acids: CASSPPGNYEQYF. The chain combines TRBV4-1 with TRBJ2-7; D gene ambiguous. V lost 4 bases and J lost 3, with 10 bases in between. This CDR3 contains 13 residues. From germline, CDR1 is MGHRA and CDR2 YSYEKL.